What follows are 5 T cell receptor beta chains derived from one specimen sequenced in a study of human T cells and chemical hapten exposure. Time point: patch test 2, 6 weeks after DPC sensitization. Sample treatment: therapeutic diphenylcyclopropenone sensitization with weekly scalp DPC. TCRdb reprocessed the RACE reads with MiXCR, giving one entry per CDR3 protein. The sample holds 330,000 or so distinct CDR3 sequences, under 6.5% seen once. Specimen: whole blood, collected in connection with sensitization to the hapten diphenylcyclopropenone (DPC). These receptor sequences come from a woman younger than 30 with alopecia areata. Some clones in this sample may be carry-over from other donors' samples.

The J gene is TRBJ2-7, the V gene TRBV29-1; D remains unclear. The germline V and J ends were trimmed by 4 bases and 0 bases, with 7 bases remaining between them. The germline CDR1 and CDR2 sequences are SQVTM and ANQGSEA. This CDR3 is 12 amino acids long. The CDR3 sequence is CSVGDLSYEQYF. The CDR3 bases are TGCAGCGTTGGAGACCTCTCCTACGAGCAGTACTTC.

This chain joins TRBV25-1 and TRBJ2-7; D is undetermined. The CDR3 totals 16 residues. In germline, CDR1 is MGHDK, CDR2 SYGVNS. V was trimmed by 1 base and J by 0 bases, leaving 13 bases between them. The CDR3 reads CASSEFWAAGSYEQYF. The DNA for the CDR3 is TGTGCCAGCAGTGAATTTTGGGCTGCAGGCTCCTACGAGCAGTACTTC.

This clonotype showed up just a few times. This chain joins TRBV9 and TRBJ1-1, with 7 bases that match TRBD1. Trimming at V came to 4 bases and at J to 5 bases, leaving 11 bases not matched to a gene. The CDR3 totals 15 residues. Germline V CDR1 and CDR2: SGDLS, YYNGEE. The CDR3 DNA follows: TGTGCCAGCAGCCCCCCCCGACAGGGACGGACTGAAGCTTTCTTT. It codes for CASSPPRQGRTEAFF.

The chain is built from TRBV6-2 or TRBV6-3 and TRBJ2-7; D might be TRBD1 (5 bases). The ends were cut back, 6 bases at V and 6 bases at J, with 9 bases in the middle. This CDR3 has 11 amino acids. The germline V gene encodes CDR1 MNHEY and CDR2 SVGEGT. CDR3 region: CASSRQSEQYF. CDR3 DNA: TGTGCCAGCAGCCGACAGTCCGAGCAGTACTTC.

This clonotype was counted at least ten times. The chain is built from TRBV18 and TRBJ1-1, with D unclear. Germline assignment: CDR1 KGHSH and CDR2 LQKENI. The CDR3 sequence is 13 residues long. V dropped 3 bases and J dropped 5 bases, with 10 bases sitting between them. In DNA, the CDR3 is TGTGCCAGCTCACCCGGAACGAAAACTGAAGCTTTCTTT. Protein: CASSPGTKTEAFF. Drawing the rest from reference TRBV18 and TRBJ1-1, the complete variable domain is NAGVMQNPRHLVRRRGQEARLRCSPMKGHSHVYWYRQLPEEGLKFMVYLQKENIIDESGMPKERFSAEFPKEGPSILRIQQVVRGDSAAYFCASSPGTKTEAFFGQGTRLTVV.